This TCR beta chain was identified during a study of STAT5B mutations in CD4+ large granular lymphocyte leukemia. Study context: The CDR3 'QG' motif was associated with a particular HLA allele among healthy donors. Study conclusions and caveats: CD4-sorted patient repertoires seemed more clonal than healthy CD4+ repertoires. Main leukemic clonotypes were patient-specific, but under 30% appeared at low frequency elsewhere. Compared with healthy controls (2/35), patient top clones favored TRBV06 (8/27).

The germline CDR1 and CDR2 sequences are SQVTM and ANQGSEA. The CDR3 contains 14 residues. V shed 6 bases and J shed 2 bases, with 13 bases lying between them. This clone was detected only once. Its matching antigen is unknown. The repertoire was sequenced with immunoSEQ multiplex PCR; TCRdb's copy has only in-frame clones and lacks some. The sample holds about 46,000 clones, roughly four fifths seen once. Sequencing was done on a sample of CD4+ T cells from blood buffy coats. The V and J genes are TRBV29-1 and TRBJ2-2; TRBD2 might be the D (6 bases). This sequence was found in a human donor in good health. The CDR3 loop is CSVKSGDNTGELFF. The DNA for the CDR3 is TGCAGCGTCAAGTCGGGGGATAACACCGGGGAGCTGTTTTTT.